This T cell receptor beta chain comes out of a study of control samples from healthy donors and cancer patients. Using immunoSEQ multiplex PCR, the repertoire was profiled, and TCRdb retains in-frame clones only, with some absent. This sample carries about 140,000 clones, about 90% of them seen once, and the ten largest clones take less than 2%. CDR1 is LNHDA, CDR2 SQIVND, per germline (reference sequence). CDR3 length equals 14 residues. J gave up 7 bases and V 7 bases, and 5 bases lay outside the gene matches. The chain combines TRBV19 with TRBJ2-2, with 11 nucleotides matching TRBD1. This receptor was taken from a man between 18 and 35 years old in good health. The sample comprised blood. This chain's CDR3 is CASKKDRGHGELFF. The CDR3, as DNA: TGTGCCAGTAAGAAGGACAGGGGGCACGGGGAGCTGTTTTTT.